The next 26 T cell receptor beta chains were all read from a single sample in a study of response to subunit inactivated influenza vaccine. TCRdb reanalysed the RT-PCR reads using MiXCR and keeps one entry per CDR3 protein. The repertoire holds fewer than 750,000 distinct CDR3 sequences, with about 15% as singletons. The starting material was PBMCs from blood, obtained 11 to 12 days after vaccination. The receptors come from a middle-aged man who received an inactivated influenza vaccine.

This clonotype occurred a few times. The chain couples TRBV6-2 or TRBV6-3 to TRBJ1-2; 10 nucleotides line up with TRBD1. The V gene's germline CDR1 is MNHEY and CDR2 SVGEGT. The ends lost 6 bases at V and 6 bases at J; junction bases unmatched: 10. This CDR3 is built from 15 residues. The CDR3 here is CASRPRDRGANGYTF. CDR3 nucleotide sequence: TGTGCCAGCAGACCCCGGGACAGGGGCGCTAATGGCTACACCTTC.

J is TRBJ2-3 and V is TRBV7-6; D is perhaps TRBD1 or TRBD2 (6 bases each). CDR1 is SGHVS and CDR2 is FNYEAQ in the germline V gene. V shed 2 bases and J shed 0 bases, with 15 bases lying between them. The CDR3 covers 17 residues. CDR3 bases: TGTGCCAGCAGCTTAAACTCGGGGGCGAGTAGCACAGATACGCAGTATTTT. It codes for CASSLNSGASSTDTQYF.

The chain carries TRBV27 and TRBJ2-5, with 9 nucleotides matching TRBD2. The germline V gene has CDR1 MNHEY and CDR2 SMNVEV (reference sequence). Unmatched junction bases numbered 10, after V lost 2 bases and J lost 0 bases. The CDR3 consists of 18 residues. The CDR3 spells CASSLRTSGWPNQETQYF. CDR3 bases: TGTGCCAGCAGTTTACGTACTAGCGGGTGGCCCAACCAAGAGACCCAGTACTTC.

This clonotype was picked up a small number of times. This chain joins TRBV7-9 and TRBJ2-7; D might be TRBD2 (5 bases). This CDR3 is built from 13 residues. Germline loops: CDR1 SEHNR, CDR2 FQNEAQ (reference sequence). Between the trimmed V and J ends, which lost 7 bases and 5 bases, there was a span of 15 bases. The CDR3 region is CASTRSAGHEQYF. The CDR3 DNA follows: TGTGCCAGCACCAGATCCGCGGGTCACGAGCAGTACTTC. Supplemented by reference TRBV7-9 and TRBJ2-7, the full variable domain reads DTGVSQNPRHKITKRGQNVTFRCDPISEHNRLYWYRQTLGQGPEFLTYFQNEAQLEKSRLLSDRFSAERPKGSFSTLEIQRTEQGDSAMYLCASTRSAGHEQYFGPGTRLTVT.

This chain links TRBV4-3 with TRBJ2-7, with TRBD2 identical over 8 bases. Trimming took 6 bases from V and 2 from J; bases not matched to a gene: 9. Per germline, CDR1 LGHNA and CDR2 YSLEER. CDR3 length equals 15 residues. The CDR3 nucleotides read TGCGCCAGCAGTGAAGGACGGGGGGGAACCTACGAGCAGTACTTC. The encoded protein is CASSEGRGGTYEQYF.

This CDR3 reads CASSLTGDTGELFF. The CDR3, as DNA: TGTGCCAGCAGCTTGACGGGTGACACCGGGGAGCTGTTTTTT. This chain uses TRBV7-2 with TRBJ2-2, with D unclear. Germline CDR1 SGHTA, CDR2 FQGNSA. The CDR3 sequence is 14 residues long. V lost 3 bases to trimming and J lost 3 bases, with 8 bases between them.

A single count supports this clonotype. The chain combines TRBV12-3 or TRBV12-4 with TRBJ2-2; D is unresolved. Trimming removed 7 bases from V and 5 bases from J, with 11 bases in between. This CDR3 has 13 amino acids. As DNA, the CDR3 is TGTGCCAGCAACGGGCCCTCAACCGGGGAGCTGTTTTTT. Encoded protein: CASNGPSTGELFF.

The rearrangement uses TRBV20-1 and TRBJ1-4, with D possibly being TRBD1 (5 bases). The CDR3 has 14 residues. V lost 3 bases and J lost 4, with 12 bases in between. Looked up from germline, CDR1 is DFQATT and CDR2 is SNEGSKA (reference sequence). The CDR3 sequence: CSASFGTDNEKLFF. Here the CDR3 DNA reads TGCAGTGCTAGTTTCGGGACTGATAATGAAAAACTGTTTTTT.

The CDR3 loop is CASSPTGASGETQYF. The CDR3 DNA follows: TGTGCCAGCAGTCCAACAGGGGCGTCGGGAGAGACCCAGTACTTC. The rearrangement links TRBV28 to TRBJ2-5; 7 bases agree with TRBD1. Germline assignment: CDR1 MDHEN and CDR2 SYDVKM. The CDR3 extends over 15 amino acids. V trimming: 5 bases; J trimming: 4 bases; junction bases outside the gene matches: 10.

This clonotype was found a few times. This chain joins TRBV20-1 and TRBJ2-5; 7 bases align to TRBD2. Per germline, CDR1 DFQATT and CDR2 SNEGSKA (reference sequence). The junction had 10 bases not matched to a gene; V was cut back by 0 bases and J by 3 bases. This CDR3 has 16 residues. The CDR3 coding sequence is TGCAGTGCTAGAGACTCGCGGGGGAAGAATAAAGAGACCCAGTACTTC. Translating it yields CSARDSRGKNKETQYF.

In its sample, this clonotype was seen many times. The rearrangement uses TRBV5-1 and TRBJ1-4; D remains ambiguous. CDR1 SGHRS and CDR2 YFSETQ come from the germline V gene. V lost 0 bases and J lost 0, with 9 bases in between. The CDR3 totals 16 residues. The CDR3 loop reads CASSLEPAATNEKLFF. The CDR3 bases are TGCGCCAGCAGCTTGGAGCCGGCAGCAACTAATGAAAAACTGTTTTTT.

This clonotype was counted only a few times. The V gene is TRBV10-3, the J gene TRBJ2-7, with 7 bases identical to TRBD1. The germline V gene has CDR1 ENHRY and CDR2 SYGVKD. Germline trimming cut 7 bases from V and 5 bases from J; bases unmatched to any gene: 11. This CDR3 comprises 14 residues. CDR3 sequence reads: CAINRQGLRDEQYF. The CDR3 nucleotides are TGTGCCATCAATAGACAGGGTTTGAGAGACGAGCAGTACTTC.

This clonotype was counted ten times or more. The chain recombines TRBV29-1 with TRBJ2-3; possibly TRBD2 for D (5 bases). Germline lookup yields CDR1 SQVTM and CDR2 ANQGSEA. This CDR3 has 12 amino acids. V lost 8 bases and J 6 bases, leaving 15 bases between the germline ends. The CDR3 DNA reads as TGCAGCCTTAGGCTAGCCAGGGATACGCAGTATTTT. It specifies CSLRLARDTQYF.

The J gene is TRBJ1-4, the V gene TRBV6-1; possible D gene TRBD1, 5 bases. The ends were cut back, 2 bases at V and 8 bases at J, with 18 bases in the middle. This CDR3 contains 16 residues. Looked up from germline, CDR1 is MNHNS and CDR2 is SASEGT. CDR3 DNA sequence: TGTGCCAGCAGTGAAATCAGAGGGGCTGGTGGGGAAAAACTGTTTTTT. Translating it yields CASSEIRGAGGEKLFF.

This clonotype has a handful of counts. This chain uses TRBV9 with TRBJ2-1; a possible D gene is TRBD2 (6 bases). V dropped 0 bases and J dropped 2 bases, with 9 bases sitting between them. Germline CDR1 and CDR2: SGDLS and YYNGEE. The CDR3 extends over 15 amino acids. CDR3: CASSVGRGTYNEQFF. The DNA for the CDR3 is TGTGCCAGCAGCGTAGGTCGCGGGACCTACAATGAGCAGTTCTTC.

The chain couples TRBV15 to TRBJ1-1; 7 nucleotides match TRBD1. The CDR3 covers 14 residues. CDR1 is LNHNV and CDR2 is YYDKDF in the germline V gene (reference sequence). V lost 5 bases and J lost 1; bases outside the gene matches: 4. CDR3 region: CATSGQVRNTEAFF. DNA for the CDR3: TGTGCCACCAGCGGACAGGTTAGGAACACTGAAGCTTTCTTT.

The chain links TRBV18 to TRBJ1-2, with D hard to call. V lost 2 bases and J lost 4, with 8 bases in between. This CDR3 is built from 13 residues. Germline lookup yields CDR1 KGHSH and CDR2 LQKENI. The CDR3 bases are TGTGCCAGCTCACCAGGGAACGGCTATGGCTACACCTTC. It specifies CASSPGNGYGYTF.

The chain carries TRBV6-5 and TRBJ1-1, with D tentatively TRBD1 (5 bases). Germline CDR1 is MNHEY and CDR2 is SVGAGI. The V end was cut by 8 bases, the J end by 0 bases, with 7 bases between. This CDR3 is 12 amino acids long. In nucleotides, the CDR3 is TGTGCCAGCGAGGGGATGAACACTGAAGCTTTCTTT. Its protein product is CASEGMNTEAFF.

The chain recombines TRBV21-1 with TRBJ1-1; the table's D call, TRBD1, was not checked against the DNA. TRBV21-1 is flagged as a pseudogene. The CDR3 sequence is 15 residues long. The DNA for the CDR3 is TGTGCCAGCAGACTCAACGACAGCATGAACACTGAAGCTTTCTTT. Its protein is CASRLNDSMNTEAFF.

At least ten counts were recorded for this clonotype. V gene TRBV7-9 combines with J gene TRBJ2-7; unclear D gene. There are 13 residues in the CDR3. V lost 0 bases, J lost 4 bases, and 7 bases lay in between. The germline CDR1 and CDR2 sequences are SEHNR and FQNEAQ (reference sequence). The DNA of the CDR3 is TGTGCCAGCAGCTTAGCTGCAGCGTACGAGCAGTACTTC. It encodes CASSLAAAYEQYF.

The rearrangement links TRBV3-1 to TRBJ1-6; no clear D. With 8 bases removed from V and 8 bases from J, the gap between germline ends came to 7 bases. The CDR3 length is 11 residues. CDR1 and CDR2 from the germline V gene are LGHDT and YNNKEL (reference sequence). This CDR3 reads CASLRDSPLHF. The CDR3 coding sequence is TGTGCCAGCTTGAGGGATTCACCCCTCCACTTT. Combining the CDR3 with reference TRBV3-1 and TRBJ1-6 gives the whole variable domain DTAVSQTPKYLVTQMGNDKSIKCEQNLGHDTMYWYKQDSKKFLKIMFSYNNKELIINETVPNRFSPKSPDKAHLNLHINSLELGDSAVYFCASLRDSPLHFGNGTRLTVT.

The table lists this clonotype with a few counts. This rearrangement joins TRBV5-1 to TRBJ2-3; D perhaps matches TRBD2 (7 bases). CDR1 is SGHRS, CDR2 YFSETQ, per germline. The length of the CDR3 is 18 residues. Deletions cut 0 bases from V and 0 bases from J, with 17 bases between. The CDR3 DNA follows: TGCGCCAGCAGCTTGGCCCCCGCCCGGGGGGCTAGCACAGATACGCAGTATTTT. It encodes CASSLAPARGASTDTQYF.

This clonotype was seen ten or more times. The V and J genes are TRBV6-5 and TRBJ1-1; D gene unclear. V was pared by 0 bases and J by 7 bases, with 9 bases between. CDR1 is MNHEY and CDR2 is SVGAGI in the germline V gene. The CDR3 is 13 residues long. CDR3 region: CASSYSPGYEAFF. Written as DNA, the CDR3 is TGTGCCAGCAGTTACTCACCGGGCTATGAAGCTTTCTTT.

This clonotype appeared a few times. The rearrangement uses TRBV7-2 and TRBJ2-5, with D tentatively TRBD2 (5 bases). Per the germline V gene, CDR1 is SGHTA and CDR2 is FQGNSA. The CDR3 spans 16 residues. The germline V and J ends were trimmed by 1 base and 3 bases, with 15 bases remaining between them. CDR3 DNA sequence: TGTGCCAGCAGCTTAGAGTATAGACACGGGAAAGAGACCCAGTACTTC. It specifies CASSLEYRHGKETQYF. Variable domain in full (rest from reference TRBV7-2 and TRBJ2-5): GAGVSQSPSNKVTEKGKDVELRCDPISGHTALYWYRQSLGQGLEFLIYFQGNSAPDKSGLPSDRFSAERTGGSVSTLTIQRTQQEDSAVYLCASSLEYRHGKETQYFGPGTRLLVL.

This CDR3 reads CASSRSRSINSPLHF. CDR3 nucleotides: TGTGCCAGCAGCAGAAGTCGATCCATTAATTCACCCCTCCACTTT. The chain combines TRBV28 with TRBJ1-6; no firm D call. CDR3 length: 15 amino acids. V was pared by 6 bases and J by 6 bases, with 15 bases between. Germline lookup yields CDR1 MDHEN and CDR2 SYDVKM.

The chain employs TRBV12-3 or TRBV12-4 and TRBJ2-3, with TRBD2 matching 10 bases. The CDR3 loop spans 17 amino acids. V gave up 5 bases and J gave up 1 base; unmatched junction bases: 9. The DNA for the CDR3 is TGTGCCAGCAGTCTTAGAAGCGGGACTAGCGGCACAGATACGCAGTATTTT. It encodes CASSLRSGTSGTDTQYF.